The present TCR beta chain was sequenced within a study of Graves' ophthalmopathy and Graves' hyperthyroidism. Study context: Stable hyperthyroidism denotes an absence of ophthalmopathy throughout 18 months of follow-up.

Amplification targeted the TCR beta CDR3 regions, with RNA transcripts as the source material. RT-PCR in the first round used HTBI primers; a second-round multiplex PCR followed. TCRdb called the multiplex PCR reads again in MiXCR, with one record for every CDR3 protein. The data show 500,000 to 700,000 distinct CDR3 sequences, less than 45% seen once. After removal of 7 bases from V and 4 bases from J, the junction contained 12 bases not matched to a gene. Germline CDR1 SNHLY, CDR2 FYNNEI. The CDR3 is 15 residues long. The clonotype originates from an adult man with Graves' hyperthyroidism. The chain carries TRBV2 and TRBJ2-7, with TRBD1 matching over 8 bases. The material sequenced was peripheral blood or thyroid tissue (not recorded which). CDR3 in amino acids: CASNGGGQGAYEQYF. The DNA of the CDR3 is TGTGCCAGCAATGGCGGCGGACAGGGAGCATACGAGCAGTACTTC.